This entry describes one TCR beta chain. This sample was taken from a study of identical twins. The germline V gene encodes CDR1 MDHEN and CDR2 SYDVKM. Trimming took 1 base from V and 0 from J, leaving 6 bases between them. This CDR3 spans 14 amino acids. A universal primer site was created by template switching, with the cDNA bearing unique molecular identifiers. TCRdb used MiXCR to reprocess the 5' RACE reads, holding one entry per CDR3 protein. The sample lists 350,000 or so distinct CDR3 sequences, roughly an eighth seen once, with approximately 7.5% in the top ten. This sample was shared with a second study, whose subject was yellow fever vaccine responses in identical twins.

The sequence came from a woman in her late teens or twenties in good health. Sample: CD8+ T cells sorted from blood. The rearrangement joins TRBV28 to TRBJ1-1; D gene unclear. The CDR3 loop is CASSLYEVNTEAFF. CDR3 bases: TGTGCCAGCAGTTTATACGAGGTGAACACTGAAGCTTTCTTT.